The 13 T cell receptor beta chains given below trace back to one sample, sequenced in a study of OX40 agonist ivuxolimab in advanced cancers. Here immunoSEQ multiplex PCR was the method, and the copy in TCRdb shows in-frame clones only, minus some. The sample consists of some 41,000 clones, around 89% of them appearing once. Sequencing was performed on CD4+ or CD8+ T cells sorted from blood, taken in a trial of the OX40 agonist ivuxolimab. Receptor source: an adult with an advanced solid tumor such as melanoma, head and neck, liver or kidney cancer.

This rearrangement joins TRBV7-6 to TRBJ2-7; TRBD2 agrees at 7 bases. Germline assignment: CDR1 SGHVS and CDR2 FNYEAQ. The CDR3 extends over 14 amino acids. Trimming took 4 bases from V and 0 from J; bases not matched to a gene: 3. The CDR3 DNA reads TGTGCCAGCAGCTCAGGCGGGAGCTCCTACGAGCAGTACTTC. Translated: CASSSGGSSYEQYF.

The gene calls are TRBV5-1 and TRBJ2-5; D remains unclear. This CDR3 has 13 residues. V gave up 4 bases and J gave up 1 base, with 8 bases separating them. Germline V gene sequence: CDR1 SGHRS, CDR2 YFSETQ. In nucleotides, the CDR3 is TGCGCCAGCAGCGGCCCCTTCCAAGAGACCCAGTACTTC. It is translated as CASSGPFQETQYF.

The chain is built from TRBV2 and TRBJ1-5; D is perhaps TRBD1 (6 bases). Germline CDR1 SNHLY, CDR2 FYNNEI. The germline V and J ends were trimmed by 5 bases and 1 base, with 12 bases remaining between them. The CDR3 has 15 residues. In DNA form, the CDR3 reads TGTGCCAGCAGTCCGGATGGGGGCAGCAATCAGCCCCAGCATTTT. This sequence encodes CASSPDGGSNQPQHF.

This chain connects TRBV30 to TRBJ1-1, with a possible D match to TRBD1 (5 bases). Trimming took 3 bases from V and 1 from J, leaving 18 bases between them. The CDR3 covers 16 residues. CDR1 is GTSNPN and CDR2 is SVGIG in the germline V gene (reference sequence). The CDR3 DNA sequence: TGTGCCTGGAGGGCTCCTCCTCCGGGGCCGAACACTGAAGCTTTCTTT. This encodes CAWRAPPPGPNTEAFF.

This rearrangement joins TRBV28 to TRBJ2-1; 8 nucleotides match TRBD2. V trimming: 4 bases; J trimming: 0 bases; junction bases outside the gene matches: 2. The germline V gene has CDR1 MDHEN and CDR2 SYDVKM. CDR3 length: 15 amino acids. Here the CDR3 DNA reads TGTGCCAGCAGTTCCACTAGCGGCTCCTACAATGAGCAGTTCTTC. Protein sequence: CASSSTSGSYNEQFF.

Points on this clone: Sequence at one end of the junction differs from germline and may be a read error. J is TRBJ2-2 and V is TRBV9; D uncertain. Germline lookup yields CDR1 SGDLS and CDR2 YYNGEE. The CDR3 covers 14 residues. The CDR3 region has the DNA TGTGCCGGCAGCGTAGCCCGGGTCCCCGGGGAGCTGTTTTTT. It is translated as CAGSVARVPGELFF. Supplemented by reference TRBV9 and TRBJ2-2, the full variable domain reads DSGVTQTPKHLITATGQRVTLRCSPRSGDLSVYWYQQSLDQGLQFLIQYYNGEERAKGNILERFSAQQFPDLHSELNLSSLELGDSALYFCAGSVARVPGELFFGEGSRLTVL.

V usage is TRBV11-2 and J usage is TRBJ2-3; 10 bases are shared with TRBD1. Trimming removed 5 bases from V and 5 bases from J; junction bases left unmatched: 7. CDR1 SGHAT and CDR2 FQNNGV come from the germline V gene. The CDR3 consists of 15 residues. The CDR3 bases are TGTGCCAGCAGCACAGGACAGGGGGTAGGAGATACGCAGTATTTT. It codes for CASSTGQGVGDTQYF.

The rearrangement joins TRBV28 to TRBJ1-5; 8 bases map to TRBD1. V trimming: 4 bases; J trimming: 0 bases; junction bases outside the gene matches: 14. Germline V gene sequence: CDR1 MDHEN, CDR2 SYDVKM. There are 19 residues in the CDR3. CDR3 in amino acids: CASSSPAGQALNSNQPQHF. CDR3 coding DNA: TGTGCCAGCAGTTCCCCTGCGGGACAGGCATTGAATAGCAATCAGCCCCAGCATTTT.

The chain couples TRBV6-1 to TRBJ2-7; D could derive from TRBD1 or TRBD2 (6 bases each). This CDR3 comprises 17 residues. Deletions cut 0 bases from V and 0 bases from J, with 15 bases between. The germline CDR1 and CDR2 sequences are MNHNS and SASEGT. The CDR3 DNA follows: TGTGCCAGCAGTGAAGCCCCCGGGGGCCTTCCCTCCTACGAGCAGTACTTC. It is translated as CASSEAPGGLPSYEQYF.

This rearrangement joins TRBV27 to TRBJ2-5; 7 bases are shared with TRBD1. From germline, CDR1 is MNHEY and CDR2 SMNVEV (reference sequence). J gave up 7 bases and V 0 bases, and 5 bases lay outside the gene matches. This CDR3 spans 14 amino acids. This chain's CDR3 is CASSLSGGRSTQYF. CDR3 DNA sequence: TGTGCCAGCAGTTTATCAGGGGGCCGTTCGACCCAGTACTTC.

J is TRBJ1-1 and V is TRBV18; D gene ambiguous. V shed 3 bases and J shed 1 base, with 6 bases lying between them. The CDR3 is 13 residues long. CDR1 KGHSH and CDR2 LQKENI come from the germline V gene. CDR3 loop: CASSPGRNTEAFF. The DNA for the CDR3 is TGTGCCAGCTCACCCGGGCGGAACACTGAAGCTTTCTTT. The entire variable domain, with the rest obtained from reference TRBV18 and TRBJ1-1, is as follows: NAGVMQNPRHLVRRRGQEARLRCSPMKGHSHVYWYRQLPEEGLKFMVYLQKENIIDESGMPKERFSAEFPKEGPSILRIQQVVRGDSAAYFCASSPGRNTEAFFGQGTRLTVV.

This clone was detected once. V usage is TRBV19 and J usage is TRBJ1-3, with 10 nucleotides matching TRBD1. V gave up 7 bases and J gave up 3 bases; unmatched junction bases: 6. The CDR3 runs 15 residues. CDR1 is LNHDA and CDR2 is SQIVND in the germline V gene (reference sequence). The DNA for the CDR3 is TGTGCCAGTATCCCGGGACAGGGGTTTGGAAACACCATATATTTT. Protein product: CASIPGQGFGNTIYF.

The chain is built from TRBV27 and TRBJ2-5, with 11 bases matching TRBD2. This CDR3 has 15 amino acids. Germline CDR1 and CDR2: MNHEY and SMNVEV (reference sequence). The J segment lost 2 bases and the V segment lost 6 bases, leaving 5 bases of the junction unmatched. The CDR3 here is CASRGLAGGQETQYF. For the CDR3, the DNA is TGTGCCAGCAGAGGGTTAGCGGGAGGGCAAGAGACCCAGTACTTC.